The sequence of this T cell receptor beta chain was determined in a study of blood T cell repertoires in COVID-19. In the original analysis: Nucleated cell number was recorded as an estimate derived from reference gene primer amplification. Clones were read by immunoSEQ multiplex PCR, and TCRdb kept only the in-frame ones, dropping some. That table furnishes V, J and clone size, whereas the DNA furnished D and trimming. The sample carries 130,000 to 150,000 clones, roughly 90% recorded once. The CDR3 sequence is 13 residues long. From germline, CDR1 is MGHDK and CDR2 SYGVNS. V dropped 5 bases and J dropped 2 bases, with 10 bases sitting between them.

The specimen was peripheral blood. The clonotype originates from a man between 65 and 85 years old with acute or convalescent COVID-19. The V call is TRBV25-1, the J call TRBJ2-7; unclear D gene. The CDR3 here is CASSPQLTYEQYF. Written as DNA, the CDR3 is TGTGCCAGCAGTCCTCAACTTACCTACGAGCAGTACTTC.